Listed below are T cell receptor beta chains from one sample, sequenced in a study of CD8 T cells in ankylosing spondylitis. From the 5' RACE reads, TCRdb called clonotypes with MiXCR, one entry per CDR3 protein. Here the sample spans over 95,000 distinct CDR3 sequences, almost 8.5% being singletons. Source material: blood, either unsorted or a sorted T cell fraction (not recorded which). The source is a male donor with ankylosing spondylitis or in good health (not recorded which). Each CDR3 is given without its conserved first and last residue. The size field is filled for only some rows; it gives once, few, many or a size class.

abundance	v_gene	CDR3aa
.	TRBV12-3/TRBV12-4	ASSPPRDSYEQY
many	TRBV6-4	ASSPDIFKTQY
many	TRBV7-2	ASSPSQGQSYEQY
many	TRBV5-5	ASSLVLGNDLETQY
many	TRBV7-9	ASSLGNRAMNTEAF
many	TRBV4-1	ASSQDSARTYEQY
many	TRBV6-5	ASSLQGTGNSPLH
many	TRBV19	ASSSPDRELYGYT
many	TRBV5-5	ASSLARGAGNTIY
many	TRBV12-5	ASGHRDGATYEQY
once	TRBV25-1	ASLSGTSYNEQF
many	TRBV4-2	ASSQGEGEAF
.	TRBV4-3	ASSRGQGTEAF
many	TRBV12-5	ASGLKVGPSISYGYT
few	TRBV14	ASSIGGGGNRGTDTQY
many	TRBV12-3/TRBV12-4	ASSLYEYEQY
many	TRBV6-2/TRBV6-3	ASSYSLGWNQPQH
many	TRBV20-1	SAISGDSYEQY
many	TRBV7-2	ASSLALGGRSNEQF
many	TRBV5-1	ASSLGQNTNIQY
many	TRBV9	ASSDGDYSTDTQY
many	TRBV5-1	ASSLTGPPAPEQY
many	TRBV6-5	ASSSPAGRRY
many	TRBV5-5	ASRRQGRDGYT
.	TRBV6-5	ASSYSDTGTEAF
once	TRBV12-5	TSSSGGHAETQY
many	TRBV4-3	ASSQLGYGTEAF
many	TRBV7-6	ASSLSGPGGGQETQY
few	TRBV12-3/TRBV12-4	ASSFSTGGRTDTQY
few	TRBV4-1	ASSQEAGRDTQY
few	TRBV5-8	ASSLVRETIDAGELF
.	TRBV12-2	ASRSWGREAWNSPLH
.	TRBV20-1	SARRLGASSGHEQF
many	TRBV5-6	ASSSPWRGDNEQF
many	TRBV29-1	SVVRGPGSYEQY
many	TRBV5-1	ASSLRSYEQY
many	TRBV12-3/TRBV12-4	ASSSRTGGAYNEQF
many	TRBV6-5	ASSYGNGQPQH
many	TRBV4-1	ASSQVQGQFNEKLF
.	TRBV7-9	ASSLAGTNYEQY
many	TRBV6-6	ASSYVDEQF
.	TRBV6-2/TRBV6-3	ASSLRRQPPYNEQF
.	TRBV18	ASSPVDSSGNTIY
many	TRBV2	ASRSVGYEQY
many	TRBV10-2	ASSVSGVNEQF
.	TRBV9	ASSVLGGWDTEAF